The 9 T cell receptor beta chains below come from one sample, sequenced in a study of T-cell memory formation after mild COVID-19. TCRdb reprocessed the 5' RACE reads via MiXCR and lists one record per CDR3 protein. Here the sample spans 380,000 or so distinct CDR3 sequences, approximately 13% being singletons. What was sequenced was PBMCs or a T cell subset sorted from them (not recorded which). The source is a man younger than 30 who had mild COVID-19 (a few samples of this study predate the infection). Cell type and time point are not known.

The rearrangement joins TRBV6-2 or TRBV6-3 to TRBJ1-5; D gene ambiguous. The CDR3 totals 12 residues. The germline V gene encodes CDR1 MNHEY and CDR2 SVGEGT. Deletions cut 5 bases from V and 7 bases from J, with 9 bases between. This chain's CDR3 is CASSDPMQPQHF. The DNA of the CDR3 is TGTGCCAGCAGTGACCCCATGCAGCCCCAGCATTTT.

The chain links TRBV7-9 to TRBJ1-1; TRBD1 agrees at 7 bases. V shed 1 base and J 5 bases; nucleotides not matched to a gene: 7. The CDR3 covers 15 residues. Germline V gene data show CDR1 as SEHNR and CDR2 as FQNEAQ (reference sequence). The CDR3 sequence: CASSLVQGVGTEAFF. Written as DNA, the CDR3 is TGTGCCAGCAGCTTAGTTCAGGGGGTAGGAACTGAAGCTTTCTTT.

This rearrangement joins TRBV5-1 to TRBJ2-2, with D unresolved. The germline CDR1 and CDR2 sequences are SGHRS and YFSETQ. Trimming left V 0 bases short and J 6 bases short, with 9 bases between. The CDR3 length is 14 residues. The CDR3 here is CASSLDSLAGELFF. Here the CDR3 DNA reads TGCGCCAGCAGCTTGGACAGCCTTGCCGGGGAGCTGTTTTTT.

In its sample, this clonotype was seen a few times. This chain connects TRBV5-1 to TRBJ2-1; 7 bases agree with TRBD2. CDR3 size: 15 residues. Germline V CDR1 and CDR2: SGHRS, YFSETQ. V was pared by 4 bases and J by 4 bases, with 8 bases of the junction left unmatched. The CDR3 DNA is TGCGCCAGCAGCGGAGCGGGAAATCTATACAATGAGCAGTTCTTC. It specifies CASSGAGNLYNEQFF.

This clonotype was picked up a small number of times. The genes are TRBV7-3 and TRBJ2-2; D gene uncertain. From germline, CDR1 is SGHTA and CDR2 FQGTGA. Trimming cost V 5 bases and J 8 bases, with 18 bases left between them. This CDR3 comprises 15 residues. The CDR3 sequence is CASSARRLGSGELFF. CDR3 DNA: TGTGCCAGCAGCGCCCGTCGGTTAGGATCGGGGGAGCTGTTTTTT.

This clonotype occurred a few times. V is TRBV2 and J is TRBJ1-5; 8 bases are shared with TRBD1. This CDR3 comprises 14 residues. V dropped 4 bases and J dropped 6; count of bases not matched to a gene: 5. CDR1 and CDR2 from the germline V gene are SNHLY and FYNNEI. DNA for the CDR3: TGTGCCAGCAGTGTGAGGACAGGGCTTCAGCCCCAGCATTTT. Translating it yields CASSVRTGLQPQHF.

This clonotype was seen a handful of times. V and J are TRBV10-2 and TRBJ2-7; 10 positions agree with TRBD1. Per germline, CDR1 WSHSY and CDR2 SAAADI. J gave up 5 bases and V 6 bases, and 10 bases lay outside the gene matches. This CDR3 region has 15 residues. CDR3: CASSDFRQGAHEQYF. The CDR3 nucleotides read TGCGCCAGCAGCGATTTCCGACAGGGGGCTCACGAGCAGTACTTC.

This chain links TRBV11-2 with TRBJ1-6; D remains ambiguous. Germline assignment: CDR1 SGHAT and CDR2 FQNNGV. CDR3 length: 15 residues. V was clipped by 0 bases and J by 10 bases, with 13 bases between them. As DNA, the CDR3 is TGTGCCAGCAGCTTAGATAGGGCGGGGAGATCACCCCTCCACTTT. As protein: CASSLDRAGRSPLHF. Filled out from reference TRBV11-2 and TRBJ1-6, the complete variable domain reads EAGVAQSPRYKIIEKRQSVAFWCNPISGHATLYWYQQILGQGPKLLIQFQNNGVVDDSQLPKDRFSAERLKGVDSTLKIQPAKLEDSAVYLCASSLDRAGRSPLHFGNGTRLTVT.

This clonotype was found a few times. This chain uses TRBV6-2 or TRBV6-3 with TRBJ2-2, with TRBD1 as a possible D gene (5 bases). The CDR3 has 18 residues. V lost 5 bases and J 0 bases, leaving 19 bases between the germline ends. Looked up from germline, CDR1 is MNHEY and CDR2 is SVGEGT. This CDR3 is CASSGPPRQPPNTGELFF. CDR3 DNA: TGTGCCAGCAGTGGACCCCCGAGACAGCCTCCGAACACCGGGGAGCTGTTTTTT.